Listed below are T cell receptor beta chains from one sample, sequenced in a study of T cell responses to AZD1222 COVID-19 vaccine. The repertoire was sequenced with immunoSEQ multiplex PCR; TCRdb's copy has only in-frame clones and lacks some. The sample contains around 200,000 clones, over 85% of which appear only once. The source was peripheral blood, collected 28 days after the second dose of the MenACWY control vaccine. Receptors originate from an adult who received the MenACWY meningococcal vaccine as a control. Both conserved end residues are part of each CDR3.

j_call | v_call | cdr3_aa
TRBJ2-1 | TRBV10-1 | CASQVPGSYEQFF
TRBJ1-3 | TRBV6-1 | CASSEALPVAGNTIYF
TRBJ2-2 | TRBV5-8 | CASSLLAGFGELFF
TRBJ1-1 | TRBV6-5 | CASSPMNTEAFF
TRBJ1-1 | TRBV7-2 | CASSIRGPEAFF
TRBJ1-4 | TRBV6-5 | CASRGRRDSNEKLFF
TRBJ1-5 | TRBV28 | CASSLSPWNQPQHF
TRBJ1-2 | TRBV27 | CASSETGGSYGYTF
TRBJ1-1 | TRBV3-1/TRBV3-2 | CASTQGGEAFF
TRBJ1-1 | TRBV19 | CASSIVRGVNTEAFF
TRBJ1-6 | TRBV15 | CATSLGTGVESPLHF
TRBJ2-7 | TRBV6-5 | CASRALRGYEQYF
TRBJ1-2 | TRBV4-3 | CASSPGGVNYGYTF
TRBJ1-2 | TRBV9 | CASSPTGDEGYTF
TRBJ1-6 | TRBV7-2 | CASSLRTGKDNSPLHF
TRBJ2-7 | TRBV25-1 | CASSYKASGQADYEQYF
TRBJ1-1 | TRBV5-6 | CASSWGRFGEAFF
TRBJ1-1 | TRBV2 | CARGKGVNTEAFF
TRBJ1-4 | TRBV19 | CASKRGGPTNEKLFF
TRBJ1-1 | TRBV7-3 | CASSQLLTGEAFF
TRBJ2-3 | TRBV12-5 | CATCSYTDTQYF